This record looks at one T cell receptor beta chain sequence and its context. RNA totalling about 0.45 to 1 ug underwent reverse transcription with random hexamers. immunoSEQ multiplex PCR amplified TCR beta CDR3 across 54 Vbeta, 13 Jbeta. TCRdb called the immunoSEQ multiplex PCR reads again in MiXCR, with one record for every CDR3 protein. The sample records 73,000 or so distinct CDR3 sequences, about 95% being singletons. Trimming shortened V by 4 bases and J by 7 bases, and 17 bases separated the two germline ends. Per germline, CDR1 LGHNA and CDR2 YSLEER. The CDR3 runs 15 residues. This entry is derived from a study of CD8 T cells in Susac syndrome.

The V gene is TRBV4-3, the J gene TRBJ2-1, with a possible D match to TRBD1 (5 bases). Sequenced input: CD8+ T cells from PBMCs. The TCR was taken from a human donor with multiple sclerosis. In nucleotides, the CDR3 is TGCGCCAGCAGCCCGATAGATAATGGGGCTAATGAGCAGTTCTTC. Protein product: CASSPIDNGANEQFF.